This T cell receptor (beta chain) derives from a study of cytotoxic CD8 clonotypes in ibrutinib-treated CLL. The sample holds one count of this clone. Its cognate antigen is unknown. Some clones are missing from TCRdb's copy, which holds only in-frame ones; the method was immunoSEQ multiplex PCR. The repertoire consists of under 200,000 clones, with roughly four fifths occurring once and the leading ten covering under 5.5%. Study-wide results and caveats: Rising at ibrutinib response, clonality subsequently fell back toward baseline at progression. Baseline clonality, above age-matched healthy donor levels, tracked circulating CD8+ T-cell counts. Sustained-remission and progressing patients were not sampled at matched times.

The junction had 1 base not matched to a gene; V was cut back by 4 bases and J by 0 bases. Germline-derived CDR1 and CDR2 are SGHNT and YYREEE (reference sequence). This CDR3 region has 14 residues. Roughly 2.2 micrograms of genomic DNA (from cryopreserved PBMCs) were used for TCR beta libraries. This sequence originates from a human donor with chronic lymphocytic leukemia. The chain uses TRBV5-4 and TRBJ1-1, with TRBD1 identical over 9 bases. The source was PBMCs, collected after 24 months of ibrutinib treatment. CDR3 loop: CASSRDRVNTEAFF. CDR3 DNA sequence: TGTGCCAGCAGCCGGGACAGGGTGAACACTGAAGCTTTCTTT.